This T cell receptor (beta chain) appears in the sequencing data of a study of blood T cells in healthy people across ages. Germline-derived CDR1 and CDR2 are MDHEN and SYDVKM. Deletions cut 5 bases from V and 0 bases from J, with 14 bases between. The CDR3 sequence is 16 residues long. A J-beta primer mix and a sample-barcoded 5' primer were used in a second PCR of roughly 6 to 11 cycles. TCRdb reprocessed the 5' RACE reads with MiXCR, giving one entry per CDR3 protein. The table lists about a million distinct CDR3 sequences, about 51% of them singletons. This chain uses TRBV28 with TRBJ2-4; tentatively, D is TRBD1 or TRBD2 (5 bases each). The sample comprised blood. The sequence came from a woman in her sixties or seventies in good health. Here the CDR3 reads CASSDSGYKAKNIQYF. CDR3 coding DNA: TGTGCCAGCAGTGACAGCGGATACAAAGCCAAAAACATTCAGTACTTC.